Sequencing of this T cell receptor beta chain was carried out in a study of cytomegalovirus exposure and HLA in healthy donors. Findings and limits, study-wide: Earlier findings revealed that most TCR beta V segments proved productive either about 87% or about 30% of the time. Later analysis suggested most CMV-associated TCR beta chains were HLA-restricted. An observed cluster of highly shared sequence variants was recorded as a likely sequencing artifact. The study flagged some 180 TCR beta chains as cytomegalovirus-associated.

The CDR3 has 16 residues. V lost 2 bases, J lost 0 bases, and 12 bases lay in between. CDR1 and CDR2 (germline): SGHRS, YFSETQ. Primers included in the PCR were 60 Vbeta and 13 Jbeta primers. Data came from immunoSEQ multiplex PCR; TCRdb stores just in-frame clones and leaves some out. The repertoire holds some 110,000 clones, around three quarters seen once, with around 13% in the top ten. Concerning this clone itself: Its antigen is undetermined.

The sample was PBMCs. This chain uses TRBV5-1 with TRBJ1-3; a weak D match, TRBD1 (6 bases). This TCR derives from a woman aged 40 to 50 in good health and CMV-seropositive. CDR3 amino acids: CASSLGSGVSGNTIYF. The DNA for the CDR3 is TGCGCCAGCAGCTTAGGATCAGGGGTCTCTGGAAACACCATATATTTT.